This is a list of T cell receptor beta chains from one sample in a study of T-cell reconstitution after alpha-beta-depleted transplantation in children. MiXCR was run by TCRdb on the PCR reads, yielding one entry per CDR3 protein. The sample has around 360,000 distinct CDR3 sequences; 9% to 12% are singletons. The material was PBMCs from the stem cell graft donor, obtained from the stem cell graft. All receptors come from a human donor who donated a stem cell graft to a child with acute lymphoblastic leukemia. CDR3s include the opening cysteine and the closing phenylalanine or tryptophan. The D gene is left open where the match is weak. A clone size is listed for some rows: how often the clone was seen (once, few, many), or a class if it is expanded.

d_gene	v_gene	j_gene	abundance	CDR3nt	CDR3aa
TRBD2	TRBV7-9	TRBJ2-2	.	TGTGCCAGCAGCTTGGCTAGCGGGAGAGACGGGGAGCTGTTTTTT	CASSLASGRDGELFF
TRBD1	TRBV9	TRBJ2-2	.	TGTGCCAGCAGCGTAGAGGCAGGGGGCCCGACCGGGGAGCTGTTTTTT	CASSVEAGGPTGELFF
.	TRBV7-9	TRBJ2-1	few	TGTGCCAGCAGCTTAGCGGTCAGTGCGGAGAGAGGGCAGTTCTTC	CASSLAVSAERGQFF
TRBD1	TRBV28	TRBJ1-5	many	TGTGCCAGCAGTCCTCTAAGAGGGACAGGGGGCCAGCCCCAGCATTTT	CASSPLRGTGGQPQHF
.	TRBV7-2	TRBJ1-4	few	TGTGCCAGCAGCCCCGGGCGAACTAATGAAAAACTGTTTTTT	CASSPGRTNEKLFF
.	TRBV4-3	TRBJ1-1	few	TGCGCCAGCAGCCAAGACAGGGTGAACACTGAAGCTTTCTTT	CASSQDRVNTEAFF
.	TRBV12-3/TRBV12-4	TRBJ1-4	many	TGTGCCAGCAGTTTAGGTGACAGCCCAGTTGGGAATGAAAAACTGTTTTTT	CASSLGDSPVGNEKLFF
.	TRBV5-1	TRBJ2-7	.	TGCGCCAGCAGCCCCGGTCGGGGGGCGGCCCACGAGCAGTACTTC	CASSPGRGAAHEQYF
.	TRBV7-8	TRBJ2-7	few	TGTGCCAGCAGCTTAAGGGGACACGGCTCCTACGAGCAGTACTTC	CASSLRGHGSYEQYF
.	TRBV4-1	TRBJ2-1	few	TGCGCCAGCAGCCGGGGGCCCAGCTCCTACAATGAGCAGTTCTTC	CASSRGPSSYNEQFF
TRBD1	TRBV20-1	TRBJ1-5	many	TGCAGTGCTAGGAAGACAGGGGGCTTTCAGCCCCAGCATTTT	CSARKTGGFQPQHF
TRBD1	TRBV10-3	TRBJ1-3	.	TGTGCCATCAGGGGGACAGGCCAAGGAAACACCATATATTTT	CAIRGTGQGNTIYF
TRBD2	TRBV11-2	TRBJ2-3	few	TGTGCCAGCAGCTTAGATGGACTAGACACAGATACGCAGTATTTT	CASSLDGLDTDTQYF
TRBD1	TRBV14	TRBJ2-5	few	TGTGCCAGCAGTGACGGGACAGGGGGCTATATCAGTCTACTATCGGAGACCCAGTACTTC	CASSDGTGGYISLLSETQYF
.	TRBV29-1	TRBJ2-2	few	TGCAGCGTTGTGTTGGGCGCCGGGGAGCTGTTTTTT	CSVVLGAGELFF
.	TRBV7-9	TRBJ1-1	.	TGTGCCAGCAGCGGGAGGGGAGTCACTGAAGCTTTCTTT	CASSGRGVTEAFF